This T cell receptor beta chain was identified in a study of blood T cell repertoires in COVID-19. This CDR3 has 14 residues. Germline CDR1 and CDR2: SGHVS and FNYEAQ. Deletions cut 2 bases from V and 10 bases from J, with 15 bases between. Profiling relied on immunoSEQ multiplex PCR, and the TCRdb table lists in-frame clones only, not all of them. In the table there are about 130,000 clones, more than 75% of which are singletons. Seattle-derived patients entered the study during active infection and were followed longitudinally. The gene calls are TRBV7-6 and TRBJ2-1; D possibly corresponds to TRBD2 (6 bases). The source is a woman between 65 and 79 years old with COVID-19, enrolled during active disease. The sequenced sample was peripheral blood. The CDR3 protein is CASSLFVAAGEQFF. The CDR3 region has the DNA TGTGCCAGCAGCTTATTCGTAGCGGCCGGGGAGCAGTTCTTC.